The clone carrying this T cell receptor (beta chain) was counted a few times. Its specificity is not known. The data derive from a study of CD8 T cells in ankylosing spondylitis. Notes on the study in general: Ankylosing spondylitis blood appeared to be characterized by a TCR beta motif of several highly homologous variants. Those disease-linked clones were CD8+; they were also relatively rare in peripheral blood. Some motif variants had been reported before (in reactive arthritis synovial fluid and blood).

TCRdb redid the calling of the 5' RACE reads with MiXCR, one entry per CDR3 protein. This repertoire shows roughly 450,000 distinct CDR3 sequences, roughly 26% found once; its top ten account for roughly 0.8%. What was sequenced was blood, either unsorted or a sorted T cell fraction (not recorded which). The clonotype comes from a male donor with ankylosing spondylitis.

This chain's CDR3 is CSAPGTGGAPGANVLTF. CDR3 DNA: TGCAGTGCTCCCGGGACAGGGGGCGCACCTGGGGCCAACGTCCTGACTTTC. This chain links TRBV20-1 with TRBJ2-6, with TRBD1 matching 12 bases. The V segment lost 5 bases and the J segment 2 bases; nucleotides outside the gene matches: 7. The CDR3 extends over 17 amino acids. CDR1 DFQATT and CDR2 SNEGSKA come from the germline V gene (reference sequence).